A selection of T cell receptor beta chains follows, all from one sample in a study of T-cell memory formation after mild COVID-19. TCRdb independently ran MiXCR on the 5' RACE reads; one entry per CDR3 protein. This table has tens of thousands of distinct CDR3 sequences, 9.3% appearing once. The sample taken for sequencing was PBMCs or a T cell subset sorted from them (not recorded which). Receptors originate from a man aged 18 to 30 who had mild COVID-19 (a few samples of this study predate the infection). Cell type and time point are not known. The CDR3 runs from the conserved cysteine through the conserved F or W. Each record gives: D gene, V gene, clone size, J gene, CDR3 DNA, CDR3 protein. A D gene is named only where the DNA matches it firmly. Clone size is shown for a subset of rows, as once, few, many or a class of expanded clone.

NA	TRBV18	few	TRBJ2-3	TGTGCCAGCTCACCAACGCCGGGGGTTGCCGGGGGTGATACGCAGTATTTT	CASSPTPGVAGGDTQYF
NA	TRBV12-3/TRBV12-4	many	TRBJ2-5	TGTGCCAGCAGTTTCGGGACACAAGAGACCCAGTACTTC	CASSFGTQETQYF
TRBD2	TRBV6-5	NA	TRBJ2-5	TGTGCCAGCAGTTACTCTACGGGGGGTACAGGCGAGACCCAGTACTTC	CASSYSTGGTGETQYF
TRBD1	TRBV12-3/TRBV12-4	many	TRBJ2-2	TGTGCCAGCACCATCCCGGGACAGGGGTGGGAGCTGTTTTTT	CASTIPGQGWELFF
NA	TRBV5-6	NA	TRBJ2-3	TGTGCCAGCAGCTTGGTTTCGGGGGATTATACGCAGTATTTT	CASSLVSGDYTQYF
NA	TRBV6-2/TRBV6-3	few	TRBJ1-1	TGTGCCAGCAGTCACATTCGTCGGCTGGACAGTACCACTGAAGCTTTCTTT	CASSHIRRLDSTTEAFF
TRBD1	TRBV5-1	few	TRBJ2-5	TGCGCCAGCAGCCCGGACAGGGGTAAAGAGACCCAGTACTTC	CASSPDRGKETQYF
NA	TRBV6-5	NA	TRBJ1-1	TGTGCCAGCAGTTCTGGGGTGTCCTCTGAAGCTTTCTTT	CASSSGVSSEAFF
TRBD2	TRBV2	NA	TRBJ2-5	TGTGCCAGCAGTGGTACTAGCGGAGAGACCCAGTACTTC	CASSGTSGETQYF
NA	TRBV7-9	NA	TRBJ2-3	TGTGCCAGCAGCTCCCAATGGGGAGATACGCAGTATTTT	CASSSQWGDTQYF
NA	TRBV6-5	few	TRBJ2-4	TGTGCCAGCAGCTACACACAGGGAAACCCTCAGTACTTC	CASSYTQGNPQYF
TRBD2	TRBV7-2	NA	TRBJ2-5	TGTGCCAGCAGCTTCGGGGGGGGCCCGAGGACCCAGTACTTC	CASSFGGGPRTQYF
TRBD1	TRBV4-1	few	TRBJ2-5	TGCGCCAGCAGCCTAGAAGGGACAGGGGGTCAAGAGACCCAGTACTTC	CASSLEGTGGQETQYF
NA	TRBV20-1	NA	TRBJ1-5	TGCAGTGCTAAAACACAGGGTGTCAATCAGCCCCAGCATTTT	CSAKTQGVNQPQHF
TRBD1	TRBV5-1	NA	TRBJ2-3	TGCGCCAGCAGCTTGGGGGACAGGGTCACAGATACGCAGTATTTT	CASSLGDRVTDTQYF
NA	TRBV6-5	few	TRBJ1-1	TGTGCCAGCAGCAAGGGACAACCCAGAAACACTGAAGCTTTCTTT	CASSKGQPRNTEAFF
NA	TRBV5-6	few	TRBJ2-7	TGTGCCAGCAGCCGGAACAGGAACCCTGTCTACGAGCAGTACTTC	CASSRNRNPVYEQYF
NA	TRBV7-6	many	TRBJ2-3	TGTGCCAGCAGCTTAGCCGTGAGAGGTGGAGATACGCAGTATTTT	CASSLAVRGGDTQYF
NA	TRBV7-2	NA	TRBJ2-1	TGTGCCAGCAGCAGTGCGACAACCCCCGTATTCTTC	CASSSATTPVFF
NA	TRBV24-1	NA	TRBJ2-5	TGTGCCACCAGTGACTCCAGACCCGGGCATGAGACCCAGTACTTC	CATSDSRPGHETQYF
TRBD1	TRBV30	NA	TRBJ1-1	TGTGCCTGGAGCCCCGGGACAGGGATAACTGAAGCTTTCTTT	CAWSPGTGITEAFF
NA	TRBV27	NA	TRBJ1-4	TGTGCCAGCAGGGATGGGTCGGCAACTAATGAAAAACTGTTTTTT	CASRDGSATNEKLFF
NA	TRBV12-3/TRBV12-4	few	TRBJ1-2	TGTGCCAGCAGTTTCGGTGGCTATGGCTACACCTTC	CASSFGGYGYTF
TRBD2	TRBV7-2	many	TRBJ2-3	TGTGCCAGCAGCTTAGAGTCTACTAGCGCAGATACGCAGTATTTT	CASSLESTSADTQYF
TRBD1	TRBV29-1	NA	TRBJ2-7	TGCAGCGTTCAAACAGGGGACGAGCAGTACTTC	CSVQTGDEQYF
NA	TRBV12-3/TRBV12-4	NA	TRBJ2-3	TGTGCCAGCTCAGGGGGGGAAATGGATACGCAGTATTTT	CASSGGEMDTQYF
TRBD1	TRBV12-3/TRBV12-4	few	TRBJ2-7	TGTGCCAGCAGTCCGGGACAGCACGAGCAGTACTTC	CASSPGQHEQYF
NA	TRBV20-1	NA	TRBJ1-2	TGCAGTGCTCCTCCGAGAGGGGGTGGCTACACCTTC	CSAPPRGGGYTF
NA	TRBV4-3	few	TRBJ2-3	TGCGCCAGCAGCCGAAATATTGGGACAGATACGCAGTATTTT	CASSRNIGTDTQYF
NA	TRBV7-9	NA	TRBJ2-1	TGTGCCAGCAGACTGGGGGGTGAGCAGTTCTTC	CASRLGGEQFF
TRBD2	TRBV12-3/TRBV12-4	many	TRBJ2-3	TGTGCCAGCAGTTTAAGGCTAGCGGGGGTCACAGATACGCAGTATTTT	CASSLRLAGVTDTQYF
NA	TRBV3-1	NA	TRBJ1-6	TGTGCCAGCACCCCGGGACGGGGGAAATCACCCCTCCACTTT	CASTPGRGKSPLHF
NA	TRBV7-9	NA	TRBJ1-3	TGTGCCAGCAGCCACACGGGAAACACCATATATTTT	CASSHTGNTIYF
TRBD2	TRBV4-3	many	TRBJ2-3	TGCGCCAGCAGCCAAGAGGTACTAGCGGGGGCAGATACGCAGTATTTT	CASSQEVLAGADTQYF
TRBD2	TRBV12-3/TRBV12-4	many	TRBJ2-3	TGTGCCAGCAGTGCGGGGGGGCTGACAGATACGCAGTATTTT	CASSAGGLTDTQYF
NA	TRBV12-3/TRBV12-4	many	TRBJ2-3	TGTGCCAGCAGTTTGTGGTTGCGGGGTGAGGGCACAGATACGCAGTATTTT	CASSLWLRGEGTDTQYF
NA	TRBV5-5	many	TRBJ2-7	TGTGCCAGCAGCTTGGACCCCTCTATCTACGAGCAGTACTTC	CASSLDPSIYEQYF
TRBD1	TRBV7-2	few	TRBJ1-5	TGTGCCAGCAGCCCCCGACAGGGCGGGCAGCCCCAGCATTTT	CASSPRQGGQPQHF
TRBD1	TRBV7-2	many	TRBJ2-2	TGTGCCAGCAGCTCGAGGACAGGCACCGGGGAGCTGTTTTTT	CASSSRTGTGELFF
NA	TRBV5-1	many	TRBJ2-5	TGCGCCAGCAGCTTCGACCAGCAATTAGGGACCCAGTACTTC	CASSFDQQLGTQYF
TRBD2	TRBV7-2	NA	TRBJ2-3	TGTGCCAGCAGCTGGAGTGGGACTAGCGGTCCAGATACGCAGTATTTT	CASSWSGTSGPDTQYF
NA	TRBV5-1	many	TRBJ2-1	TGCGCCAGCAGCGCCAGGTTAGGGGGGCCCTACAATGAGCAGTTCTTC	CASSARLGGPYNEQFF
NA	TRBV7-2	many	TRBJ2-1	TGTGCCAGCAGCTTAGGACGGGGCAGTGAGCAGTTCTTC	CASSLGRGSEQFF
NA	TRBV4-3	few	TRBJ2-1	TGCGCCAGCAGCGACATAGGAGATGAGCAGTTCTTC	CASSDIGDEQFF
NA	TRBV6-2/TRBV6-3	few	TRBJ2-2	TGTGCCAGCAGTGCCACTCAGGGTATCGGGGAGCTGTTTTTT	CASSATQGIGELFF
NA	TRBV2	once	TRBJ2-1	TGTGCCAGCGGGCCGGACAGAAGTAACAATGAGCAGTTCTTC	CASGPDRSNNEQFF
TRBD1	TRBV27	NA	TRBJ1-2	TGTGCCAGCAGTCACGGGACAGGCGAAAGAGGCTACACCTTC	CASSHGTGERGYTF